What follows are 2 T cell receptor beta chains derived from one specimen sequenced in a study of molecular identifiers for immune sequencing clone quantification. Each CDR3 protein is one row after TCRdb ran MiXCR on the PCR reads. The sample lists around 40,000 distinct CDR3 sequences; under 25% were seen once. Sequencing input: naive CD8+ T cells from blood, with Jurkat cell RNA spiked in. Subset reported: FACS-sorted CD8+CD4-CCR7+CD45RA+ naive T cells. These receptor sequences come from a human donor in good health. Some libraries in this study had Jurkat cell RNA spiked in.

The chain couples TRBV6-2 or TRBV6-3 to TRBJ1-5; D is possibly TRBD1 (5 bases). V dropped 1 base and J dropped 9 bases, with 13 bases sitting between them. The CDR3 spans 14 residues. The germline CDR1 and CDR2 sequences are MNHEY and SVGEGT. The CDR3 here is CASSYLTAWGPQHF. The CDR3 DNA follows: TGTGCCAGCAGTTACTTGACAGCGTGGGGGCCCCAGCATTTT.

This clonotype was detected many times. The CDR3 here is CATGRLAGVTYEQYF. The CDR3 bases are TGTGCCACCGGTAGACTAGCGGGAGTGACCTACGAGCAGTACTTC. The chain carries TRBV10-3 and TRBJ2-7; TRBD2 aligns across 12 bases. After removal of 10 bases from V and 2 bases from J, the junction contained 9 bases not matched to a gene. The CDR3 contains 15 residues. The germline V gene has CDR1 ENHRY and CDR2 SYGVKD.